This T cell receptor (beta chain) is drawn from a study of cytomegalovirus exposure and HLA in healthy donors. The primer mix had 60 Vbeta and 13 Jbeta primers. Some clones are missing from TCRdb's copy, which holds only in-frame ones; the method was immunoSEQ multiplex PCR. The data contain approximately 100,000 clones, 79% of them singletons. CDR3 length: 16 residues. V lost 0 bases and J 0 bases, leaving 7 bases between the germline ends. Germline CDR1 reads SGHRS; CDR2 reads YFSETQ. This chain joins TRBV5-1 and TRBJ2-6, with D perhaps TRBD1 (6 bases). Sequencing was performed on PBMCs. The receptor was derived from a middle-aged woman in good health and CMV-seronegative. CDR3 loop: CASSLGQASGANVLTF. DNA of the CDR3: TGCGCCAGCAGCTTGGGACAGGCCTCTGGGGCCAACGTCCTGACTTTC.